This TCR beta chain was recorded in a study of vaccination effects on CD4 cells after COVID-19. Study-wide findings and caveats: Convalescent patients were few in the study, and early post-infection timepoints were absent. Whether induced by infection or by vaccine, clones showed marked clonal contraction late after vaccination.

V lost 7 bases, J lost 0 bases, and 19 bases lay in between. The CDR3 length is 17 residues. Germline V gene lookup returns CDR1 MDHEN and CDR2 SYDVKM. Expansion with viral peptide pools was applied to antigen-specific CD4+ T cells by the ViraFEST assay prior to sequencing. Cultured cells yielded isolated CD4+ T cells after nine to ten days. The vaccine recipients had no prior SARS-CoV-2 infection, with negative nucleocapsid antibodies. About this clone itself: Its matching antigen is unknown.

Only in-frame clones appear in the TCRdb table, and some are missing; sequencing was by immunoSEQ multiplex PCR. The sample lists about 28,000 clones, around 75% seen once, with 25% to 30% in the top ten. The sequencing used CD4+ T cells from PBMCs cultured with SARS-CoV-2 spike peptides, collected before COVID-19 vaccination. The clonotype originates from a human donor who received a COVID-19 vaccine. The chain combines TRBV28 with TRBJ2-4; the D gene is possibly TRBD1 (5 bases). The CDR3 nucleotides read TGTGCCAGCACTACACAGGCTGGGTCCATAGCCAAAAACATTCAGTACTTC. As protein: CASTTQAGSIAKNIQYF.